The subject of this entry is one T cell receptor beta chain. The protocol was immunoSEQ multiplex PCR, while the TCRdb copy is restricted to in-frame clones and leaves out a portion. Counted here are 80,000 to 100,000 clones, about four fifths occurring once; the ten biggest clones make up 7.5%. This sample was taken from a study of a mutant IDH1 vaccine in newly diagnosed glioma. Overall study context: Males made up 62.5% and females around 38% of treated patients, whose mean age was 40.4 years.

Germline loops: CDR1 MNHEY, CDR2 SVGAGI. The V segment lost 0 bases and the J segment 6 bases; nucleotides outside the gene matches: 5. The CDR3 spans 15 residues. Time point noted: baseline, week 1 (first vaccination visit). Treatment indicated: pre-vaccination baseline after standard-of-care therapy. This chain links TRBV6-5 with TRBJ2-7, with TRBD1 matching over 10 bases. The starting material was PBMCs, obtained from a glioma patient treated with radiotherapy, temozolomide or both. The sequence was collected from a man aged 35 to 55 with glioma. The CDR3 reads CASSYSGGQGSEQYF. Written as DNA, the CDR3 is TGTGCCAGCAGTTACTCCGGGGGACAGGGGTCCGAGCAGTACTTC.